This is a list of T cell receptor beta chains from one sample in a study of long-term antiretroviral therapy in people with HIV. Profiled with immunoSEQ multiplex PCR; TCRdb holds only in-frame clones, not every one. This table has approximately 33,000 clones, approximately 85% appearing once. The sample consisted of unsorted PBMCs, taken 0.8 years before starting antiretroviral therapy. These receptor sequences come from a man between 18 and 29 years old with HIV. Both conserved end residues are part of each CDR3. Fields, in order: J gene, V gene, D gene, clone size, CDR3 protein, CDR3 DNA. A D gene is named only where the DNA matches it firmly. Size is omitted from some rows. Given values are once, few, many or a class for expanded clones.

j_call: TRBJ1-5
v_call: TRBV29-1
d_call: -
clone_size: -
cdr3_aa: CSVGEDQPQHF
cdr3_nt: TGCAGCGTTGGTGAGGATCAGCCCCAGCATTTT

j_call: TRBJ2-5
v_call: TRBV5-6
d_call: -
clone_size: -
cdr3_aa: CASSPLGRGGRETQYF
cdr3_nt: TGTGCCAGCAGCCCATTGGGCAGGGGAGGACGGGAGACCCAGTACTTC

j_call: TRBJ1-4
v_call: TRBV7-9
d_call: -
clone_size: -
cdr3_aa: CASSREGGLGEKLFF
cdr3_nt: TGTGCCAGCAGCCGCGAGGGGGGGCTGGGAGAAAAACTGTTTTTT

j_call: TRBJ2-7
v_call: TRBV19
d_call: -
clone_size: -
cdr3_aa: CASSMGLTPYEQYF
cdr3_nt: TGTGCCAGTAGTATGGGTCTGACACCCTACGAGCAGTACTTC

j_call: TRBJ2-3
v_call: TRBV5-1
d_call: TRBD1
clone_size: once
cdr3_aa: CASSLGGQDSTDTQYF
cdr3_nt: TGCGCCAGCAGCTTGGGGGGACAGGATAGCACAGATACGCAGTATTTT

j_call: TRBJ2-2
v_call: TRBV30
d_call: -
clone_size: -
cdr3_aa: CAWRQGVKTGELFF
cdr3_nt: TGTGCCTGGAGACAGGGAGTGAAGACCGGGGAGCTGTTTTTT

j_call: TRBJ2-5
v_call: TRBV5-1
d_call: -
clone_size: -
cdr3_aa: CASSLETPQETQYF
cdr3_nt: TGCGCCAGCAGCTTGGAGACACCTCAAGAGACCCAGTACTTC

j_call: TRBJ1-4
v_call: TRBV7-9
d_call: -
clone_size: -
cdr3_aa: CASSRSSANEKLFF
cdr3_nt: TGTGCCAGCAGCAGGTCCTCCGCTAATGAAAAACTGTTTTTT

j_call: TRBJ2-3
v_call: TRBV7-9
d_call: TRBD2
clone_size: -
cdr3_aa: CASSYPGGGNTQYF
cdr3_nt: TGTGCCAGCAGCTACCCCGGGGGGGGGAATACGCAGTATTTT

j_call: TRBJ1-4
v_call: TRBV7-2
d_call: -
clone_size: once
cdr3_aa: CASRKNLNEKLFF
cdr3_nt: TGTGCCAGCAGGAAAAACCTGAATGAAAAACTGTTTTTT

j_call: TRBJ2-7
v_call: TRBV7-2
d_call: -
clone_size: -
cdr3_aa: CASSPKTGHYEQYF
cdr3_nt: TGTGCCAGCAGCCCAAAGACCGGCCACTACGAGCAGTACTTC

j_call: TRBJ2-7
v_call: TRBV27
d_call: -
clone_size: -
cdr3_aa: CASSMLVGALSEQYF
cdr3_nt: TGTGCCAGCAGTATGCTCGTAGGGGCCCTTAGCGAGCAGTACTTC

j_call: TRBJ2-7
v_call: TRBV13
d_call: -
clone_size: once
cdr3_aa: CASSSHGRANYEQYF
cdr3_nt: TGTGCCAGCAGCTCCCACGGCAGGGCCAACTACGAGCAGTACTTC

j_call: TRBJ1-6
v_call: TRBV6-4
d_call: -
clone_size: -
cdr3_aa: CASSDSMQLNSPLHF
cdr3_nt: TGTGCCAGCAGTGACTCGATGCAGCTTAATTCACCCCTCCACTTT

j_call: TRBJ2-1
v_call: TRBV9
d_call: -
clone_size: -
cdr3_aa: CASTPRESYNEQFF
cdr3_nt: TGTGCCAGCACCCCCCGGGAGTCCTACAATGAGCAGTTCTTC

j_call: TRBJ1-2
v_call: TRBV7-2
d_call: -
clone_size: -
cdr3_aa: CASSATAANYGYTF
cdr3_nt: TGTGCCAGCAGCGCGACAGCCGCTAACTATGGCTACACCTTC